This T cell receptor (beta chain) emerged from a study of T-cell reconstitution after alpha-beta-depleted transplantation in children. Findings and caveats of the study: It was surviving recipient T cells and thymic progenitors that gave some patients high TCRbeta diversity at day 60. In patients about two months after transplant, alpha-beta T cells reportedly arose from several hundred expanded graft clones. By one year post-transplant, T-cell counts and diversity largely arose from T cells that were newly produced.

About this clonotype: Its matching antigen is unknown.

The library targeted TCRbeta and was prepared with unique molecular identifiers. TCRdb ran MiXCR on the PCR reads and lists one entry per CDR3 protein. The sample includes about 830,000 distinct CDR3 sequences, about 15% seen only once; the top ten take around 4.5%. The TCR was taken from a male patient under 18 who had a stem cell transplant for acute lymphoblastic leukemia, so the T cells may come from the graft donor. The material was PBMCs, mostly from graft donor cells, obtained 360 days after TCRalphabeta/CD19-depleted stem cell transplant.

CDR3 in amino acids: CASSHRLAGGTNNEQFF. The CDR3 bases are TGTGCCAGCAGCCACCGACTAGCGGGAGGCACGAACAATGAGCAGTTCTTC. The chain joins TRBV7-6 to TRBJ2-1; 13 positions agree with TRBD2. CDR3 length equals 17 residues. The ends lost 5 bases at V and 5 bases at J; junction bases unmatched: 9. CDR1 is SGHVS and CDR2 is FNYEAQ in the germline V gene.